The rows below give T cell receptor beta chains drawn from one sample of a study of cytomegalovirus exposure and HLA in healthy donors. Sequencing was performed with immunoSEQ multiplex PCR; in TCRdb, only in-frame clones are kept and a portion is missing. The sample consists of about 180,000 clones, 65% to 85% of them appearing once. The sample comprised PBMCs. The receptor set was obtained from a girl aged 5 to 17 in good health and CMV-seropositive. CDR3s include the opening cysteine and the closing phenylalanine or tryptophan. Fields, in order: V gene, J gene, CDR3 protein.

TRBV6-5	TRBJ1-3	CASSREGSGNTIYF
TRBV4-1	TRBJ2-1	CASSQRSRDSIISSYNEQFF
TRBV6-5	TRBJ1-1	CASSRGGLVNTEAFF
TRBV19	TRBJ1-1	CASISWATEAFF
TRBV27	TRBJ1-4	CASSSDRSRKLFF
TRBV19	TRBJ1-2	CATTGAYGYTF
TRBV5-5	TRBJ2-4	CASSLGGGRTAKNIQYF
TRBV19	TRBJ1-5	CASSIDRVGSNQPQHF
TRBV27	TRBJ2-7	CASSLSLESYEQYF
TRBV12-5	TRBJ1-5	CASGFPLPNQPQHF
TRBV29-1	TRBJ1-1	CSVLEFMGTEAFF
TRBV9	TRBJ2-5	CASSVGDRERTQYF
TRBV30	TRBJ2-1	CAANLAGGRPPEEQFF
TRBV10-3	TRBJ1-5	CAISEAELINNQPQHF
TRBV27	TRBJ1-2	CASSLKISHGLSYGYTF
TRBV5-5	TRBJ2-7	CASSLGRDYEQYF
TRBV29-1	TRBJ1-2	CSVEGISRMRTF
TRBV27	TRBJ2-6	CASSRDIKQPGANVLTF
TRBV18	TRBJ2-1	CASSSSGTSTAEQFF
TRBV27	TRBJ1-1	CASSRIRDTEAFF
TRBV4-1	TRBJ2-1	CASSQETGRSVSSYNEQFF
TRBV19	TRBJ2-1	CASSSFGGSYNEQFF
TRBV29-1	TRBJ1-2	CSVDSVHYGYTF
TRBV6-5	TRBJ1-5	CASSPEPFSNQPQHF
TRBV4-3	TRBJ2-3	CASATQGADTQYF
TRBV10-2	TRBJ2-1	CASSDSPSYNEQFF
TRBV19	TRBJ2-2	CASSPESPAGGLGELFF
TRBV25-1	TRBJ2-6	CASSEIAGAGANVLTF
TRBV27	TRBJ1-6	CASSEKGGWHNSPLHF
TRBV6-5	TRBJ2-7	CASSYSKDSLSYEQYF
TRBV11-2	TRBJ2-5	CASSPIPEETQYF
TRBV5-1	TRBJ1-2	CASSWARGGYGYTF
TRBV7-9	TRBJ1-1	CASSLPDRGNPRMTEAFF
TRBV29-1	TRBJ1-2	CSVEVRTPPSNYGYTF
TRBV6-6	TRBJ2-1	CASSYPPGNLNNEQFF
TRBV5-8	TRBJ2-7	CASSLSTGERGYSYEQYF
TRBV7-9	TRBJ2-5	CASSSGTSGQETQYF
TRBV5-1	TRBJ1-2	CASSLAPGYNYGYTF
TRBV11-2	TRBJ2-7	CASSFRKLDGDEQYF